This entry describes one T cell receptor beta chain. The data stem from a study of control samples from healthy donors and cancer patients. V lost 5 bases, J lost 5 bases, and 3 bases stayed unmatched. CDR3 size: 12 residues. CDR1 and CDR2 (germline): SGHTA, FQGNSA. Data came from immunoSEQ multiplex PCR; TCRdb stores just in-frame clones and leaves some out. The sample lists 150,000 to 200,000 clones, around 91% occurring once. The rearrangement uses TRBV7-2 and TRBJ2-7; TRBD1 aligns across 7 bases. Sequences were obtained from blood. This receptor was identified in a woman in her 30s in good health. In nucleotides, the CDR3 is TGTGCCAGCAGCCTCCAGGGGGACGAGCAGTACTTC. Amino acid sequence: CASSLQGDEQYF.